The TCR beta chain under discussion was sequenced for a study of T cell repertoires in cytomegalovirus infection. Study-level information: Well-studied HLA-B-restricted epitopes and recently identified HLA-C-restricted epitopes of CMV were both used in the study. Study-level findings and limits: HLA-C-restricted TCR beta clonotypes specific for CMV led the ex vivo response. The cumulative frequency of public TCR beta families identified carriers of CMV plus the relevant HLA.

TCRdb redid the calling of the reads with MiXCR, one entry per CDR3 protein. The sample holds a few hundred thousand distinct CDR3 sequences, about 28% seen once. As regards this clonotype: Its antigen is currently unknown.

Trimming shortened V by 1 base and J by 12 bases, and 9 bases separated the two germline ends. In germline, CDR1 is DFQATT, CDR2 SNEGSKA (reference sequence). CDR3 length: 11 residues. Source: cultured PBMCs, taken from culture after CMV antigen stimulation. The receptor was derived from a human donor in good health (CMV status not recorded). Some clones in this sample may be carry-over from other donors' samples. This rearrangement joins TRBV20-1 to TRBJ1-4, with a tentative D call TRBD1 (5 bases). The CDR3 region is CSARGGEELFF. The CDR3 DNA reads TGCAGTGCTAGAGGAGGGGAAGAACTGTTTTTT.